Following are 21 T cell receptor beta chains from one sample sequenced in a study of vaccination effects on CD4 cells after COVID-19. Following 10 days of culture, CD4+ T cells were isolated. These receptors' antigens are unknown. Profiled with immunoSEQ multiplex PCR; TCRdb holds only in-frame clones, not every one. Of around 35,000 clones in the sample, approximately 67% are singletons; the top ten hold 4% to 4.5%. The sequencing here drew on CD4+ T cells from PBMCs cultured without peptide, taken before COVID-19 vaccination. These receptors originate from a human donor who received a COVID-19 vaccine.

This sequence joins TRBV4-1 and TRBJ2-1; D unclear. CDR3 length: 13 amino acids. V shed 1 base and J shed 4 bases, with 5 bases lying between them. The germline V gene encodes CDR1 MGHRA and CDR2 YSYEKL. CDR3 residues: CASSQGGYNEQFF. CDR3 nucleotides: TGCGCCAGCAGCCAAGGGGGATACAATGAGCAGTTCTTC.

This clone turned up a few times. This chain joins TRBV7-9 and TRBJ1-3, with D unresolved. The CDR3 is 13 amino acids. Germline-derived CDR1 and CDR2 are SEHNR and FQNEAQ (reference sequence). The V end lost 7 bases, the J end lost 0 bases, and 7 bases lay between the germline ends. The DNA of the CDR3 is TGTGCCAGCACCACACCCTCTGGAAACACCATATATTTT. Protein: CASTTPSGNTIYF.

The V and J genes are TRBV2 and TRBJ2-2; 10 bases are shared with TRBD2. In germline, CDR1 is SNHLY, CDR2 FYNNEI. This CDR3 is built from 14 residues. V was pared by 8 bases and J by 6 bases, with 6 bases of the junction left unmatched. The chain's CDR3 is CASDRLAGAGELFF. DNA for the CDR3: TGTGCCAGCGATCGGCTAGCGGGAGCCGGGGAGCTGTTTTTT.

J is TRBJ2-1 and V is TRBV11-1; tentative D call: TRBD1 (6 bases). This CDR3 contains 14 residues. V shed 5 bases and J shed 9 bases, with 17 bases lying between them. Germline CDR1 SGHAT, CDR2 FQDESV (reference sequence). As DNA, the CDR3 is TGTGCCAGCAGCCGGACAGATAAATCGAGTGAGCAGTTCTTC. Translated: CASSRTDKSSEQFF.

This chain connects TRBV5-1 to TRBJ2-5; no clear D. Per the germline V gene, CDR1 is SGHRS and CDR2 is YFSETQ. V was pared by 3 bases and J by 0 bases, with 3 bases between. CDR3 length equals 12 residues. The CDR3 reads CASSYDQETQYF. The CDR3 DNA sequence: TGCGCCAGCAGCTACGACCAAGAGACCCAGTACTTC.

This chain uses TRBV5-6 with TRBJ2-7; TRBD2 aligns across 8 bases. The ends lost 1 base at V and 2 bases at J; junction bases unmatched: 8. Germline V CDR1 and CDR2: SGHDT, YYEEEE. The CDR3 has 16 residues. Here the CDR3 DNA reads TGTGCCAGCAGCTTGCTCGGGACTAGTGGAACCTACGAGCAGTACTTC. This encodes CASSLLGTSGTYEQYF.

The CDR3 is CASSIVATGAVYEQYF. CDR3 nucleotide sequence: TGTGCCAGTAGTATAGTAGCGACAGGGGCTGTGTACGAGCAGTACTTC. The J gene is TRBJ2-7, the V gene TRBV19; TRBD1 matches at 8 bases. Germline V gene data show CDR1 as LNHDA and CDR2 as SQIVND (reference sequence). CDR3 length: 16 amino acids. With 1 base clipped from V and 4 bases from J, the junction kept 9 bases outside the gene matches.

This sequence joins TRBV5-4 and TRBJ1-1, with no clear D. CDR3 size: 17 residues. Germline assignment: CDR1 SGHNT and CDR2 YYREEE (reference sequence). Trimming left V 0 bases short and J 0 bases short, with 15 bases between. DNA for the CDR3: TGTGCCAGCAGCTTGGGGGCCGGAGGGAGCATGAACACTGAAGCTTTCTTT. As protein: CASSLGAGGSMNTEAFF. Complete variable domain (other parts from reference TRBV5-4 and TRBJ1-1): ETGVTQSPTHLIKTRGQQVTLRCSSQSGHNTVSWYQQALGQGPQFIFQYYREEENGRGNFPPRFSGLQFPNYSSELNVNALELDDSALYLCASSLGAGGSMNTEAFFGQGTRLTVV.

V gene TRBV5-6 combines with J gene TRBJ1-2, with D unresolved. V dropped 4 bases and J dropped 5 bases, with 15 bases sitting between them. CDR3 length: 14 amino acids. Germline V gene data show CDR1 as SGHDT and CDR2 as YYEEEE. The CDR3 loop reads CASSDRRATYGYTF. The DNA of the CDR3 is TGTGCCAGCAGCGATCGCCGGGCTACATATGGCTACACCTTC.

The rearrangement links TRBV7-2 to TRBJ2-7, with no clear D. With 2 bases removed from V and 2 bases from J, the gap between germline ends came to 13 bases. Germline V gene data show CDR1 as SGHTA and CDR2 as FQGNSA. The length of the CDR3 is 15 residues. The CDR3 spells CASSLPGPMTYEQYF. The CDR3 nucleotides read TGTGCCAGCAGCTTACCGGGTCCCATGACCTACGAGCAGTACTTC.

The rearrangement uses TRBV25-1 and TRBJ2-3; 7 bases are shared with TRBD2. CDR1 is MGHDK and CDR2 is SYGVNS in the germline V gene. With V trimmed by 4 bases and J by 5 bases, 3 bases remained unmatched. This CDR3 comprises 13 residues. CDR3: CASSVGGIDTQYF. The DNA of the CDR3 is TGTGCCAGCAGTGTGGGGGGGATAGATACGCAGTATTTT.

V is TRBV7-9 and J is TRBJ2-3; TRBD2 aligns across 9 bases. Per germline, CDR1 SEHNR and CDR2 FQNEAQ (reference sequence). V trimming: 4 bases; J trimming: 6 bases; junction bases outside the gene matches: 8. The CDR3 covers 15 residues. The CDR3, as DNA: TGTGCCAGCAGCTCCTTAGCGGGGGTCCCGGATACGCAGTATTTT. Translating it yields CASSSLAGVPDTQYF.

J is TRBJ1-3 and V is TRBV25-1; TRBD1 is a possible D gene (6 bases). The germline CDR1 and CDR2 sequences are MGHDK and SYGVNS. Trimming took 5 bases from V and 0 from J, leaving 20 bases between them. This CDR3 has 18 residues. The CDR3 region has the DNA TGTGCCAGCAGTTCTTCCCCAACCACAGGGAGCTCTGGAAACACCATATATTTT. Translated: CASSSSPTTGSSGNTIYF.

The V call is TRBV5-8, the J call TRBJ2-3, with 7 bases aligning to TRBD2. CDR1 and CDR2 (germline): SGHTS, YDEGEE. This CDR3 region has 15 residues. Germline trimming cut 4 bases from V and 4 bases from J; bases unmatched to any gene: 9. CDR3 sequence: CASSGTSEQSDTQYF. In DNA, the CDR3 is TGTGCCAGCAGCGGCACTAGCGAACAATCAGATACGCAGTATTTT.

The CDR3 is CASSQGTSGGETQYF. The CDR3 DNA reads TGTGCCAGCAGCCAAGGGACTAGCGGGGGGGAGACCCAGTACTTC. The chain joins TRBV4-2 to TRBJ2-5; 14 bases align to TRBD2. V trimming: 1 base; J trimming: 5 bases; junction bases outside the gene matches: 0. The CDR3 is 15 amino acids. Germline values: CDR1 LGHNA, CDR2 YNFKEQ.

J is TRBJ2-1 and V is TRBV4-1; a weak D match, TRBD2 (6 bases). Germline lookup yields CDR1 MGHRA and CDR2 YSYEKL. The CDR3 extends over 14 amino acids. V was clipped by 4 bases and J by 9 bases, with 16 bases between them. The CDR3 DNA sequence: TGCGCCAGCAGCCCACAGACTAGTAAGGGTGAGCAGTTCTTC. Protein product: CASSPQTSKGEQFF.

This chain joins TRBV11-2 and TRBJ2-7; D gene uncertain. Trimming stripped 1 base from V and 2 bases from J, with 9 bases between. The CDR3 has 14 amino acids. CDR1 is SGHAT, CDR2 FQNNGV, per germline. The CDR3 region is CASSLARYPYEQYF. For the CDR3, the DNA is TGTGCCAGCAGCTTAGCTCGATACCCCTACGAGCAGTACTTC.

The chain recombines TRBV19 with TRBJ2-1; tentative D call: TRBD1 (6 bases). This CDR3 has 14 amino acids. From germline, CDR1 is LNHDA and CDR2 SQIVND (reference sequence). Trimming left V 1 base short and J 4 bases short, with 8 bases between. CDR3 protein: CASSIGTEYNEQFF. The CDR3 bases are TGTGCCAGTAGTATAGGGACAGAGTACAATGAGCAGTTCTTC.

The genes are TRBV15 and TRBJ2-5, with D hard to call. CDR3 length equals 15 residues. Trimming removed 5 bases at V and 3 bases at J, with 16 bases between. CDR1 is LNHNV and CDR2 is YYDKDF in the germline V gene (reference sequence). CDR3 loop: CATSRNPQVEETQYF. In DNA form, the CDR3 reads TGTGCCACCAGCCGCAACCCTCAGGTGGAAGAGACCCAGTACTTC.

This chain joins TRBV7-9 and TRBJ1-1; 9 positions agree with TRBD1. After removal of 7 bases from V and 9 bases from J, the junction contained 9 bases not matched to a gene. Per the germline V gene, CDR1 is SEHNR and CDR2 is FQNEAQ (reference sequence). The CDR3 has 13 amino acids. The CDR3 DNA sequence: TGTGCCAGCACCAATACCGGGACAGGGAAAGCTTTCTTT. Its protein is CASTNTGTGKAFF.

The chain employs TRBV24-1 and TRBJ2-1; D unclear. The length of the CDR3 is 12 residues. Germline V lookup: CDR1 KGHDR, CDR2 SFDVKD. Trimming took 5 bases from V and 8 from J, leaving 9 bases between them. The CDR3 loop reads CATSGSVDEQFF. The CDR3 DNA reads TGTGCCACCAGTGGCAGCGTCGATGAGCAGTTCTTC.